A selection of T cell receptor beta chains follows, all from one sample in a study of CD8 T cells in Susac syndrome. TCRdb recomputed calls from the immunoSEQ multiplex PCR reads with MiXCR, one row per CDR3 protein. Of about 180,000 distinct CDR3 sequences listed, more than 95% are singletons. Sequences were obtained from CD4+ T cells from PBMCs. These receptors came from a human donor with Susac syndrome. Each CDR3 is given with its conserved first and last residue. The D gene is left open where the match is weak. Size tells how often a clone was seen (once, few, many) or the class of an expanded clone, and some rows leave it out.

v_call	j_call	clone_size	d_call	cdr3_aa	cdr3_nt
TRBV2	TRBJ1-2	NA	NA	CASSETHRDDGYTF	TGTGCCAGCAGTGAGACCCACAGGGACGATGGCTACACCTTC
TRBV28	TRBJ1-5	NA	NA	CASSFEQGRLQPQHF	TGTGCCAGCAGTTTCGAACAGGGAAGGCTTCAGCCCCAGCATTTT
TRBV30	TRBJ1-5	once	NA	CAWGDRGNQPQHF	TGTGCCTGGGGAGACCGGGGAAATCAGCCCCAGCATTTT
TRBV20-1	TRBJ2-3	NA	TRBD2	CSAETGTSGRGTDTQYF	TGCAGTGCTGAAACCGGGACTAGCGGGAGAGGCACAGATACGCAGTATTTT
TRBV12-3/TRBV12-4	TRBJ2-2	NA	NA	CASSFSTTGELFF	TGTGCCAGCAGTTTCTCCACCACCGGGGAGCTGTTTTTT
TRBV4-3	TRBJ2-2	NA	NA	CASSQETGTRNTGELFF	TGCGCCAGCAGCCAAGAGACCGGGACACGTAACACCGGGGAGCTGTTTTTT
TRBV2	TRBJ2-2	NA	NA	CASSERVSDTGELFF	TGTGCCAGCAGTGAGAGGGTTTCGGACACCGGGGAGCTGTTTTTT
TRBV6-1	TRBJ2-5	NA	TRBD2	CASSGRLAGEETQYF	TGTGCCAGCAGTGGACGGCTAGCGGGGGAAGAGACCCAGTACTTC
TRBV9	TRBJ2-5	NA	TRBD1	CASSPRQGIQETQYF	TGTGCCAGCAGCCCCCGACAGGGAATCCAAGAGACCCAGTACTTC
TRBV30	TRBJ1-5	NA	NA	CAWGGPRNQPQHF	TGTGCCTGGGGGGGGCCACGGAATCAGCCCCAGCATTTT
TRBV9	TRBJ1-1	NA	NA	CASSVVVRGGTEAFF	TGTGCCAGCAGCGTAGTCGTCAGGGGAGGGACTGAAGCTTTCTTT
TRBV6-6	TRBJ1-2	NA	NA	CASRYRDNYGYTF	TGTGCCAGCAGGTACAGGGATAACTATGGCTACACCTTC
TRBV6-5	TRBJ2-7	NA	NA	CASREGRDYEQYF	TGTGCCAGCAGAGAGGGCCGGGACTACGAGCAGTACTTC
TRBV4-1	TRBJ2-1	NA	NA	CASSQDRRGHSYNEQFF	TGCGCCAGCAGCCAAGATCGTCGGGGGCACTCGTACAATGAGCAGTTCTTC
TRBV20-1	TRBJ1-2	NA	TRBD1	CSAYRQGAGYTF	TGCAGTGCTTATAGACAGGGTGCCGGCTACACCTTC
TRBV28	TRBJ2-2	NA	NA	CASSLRRQGGGELFF	TGTGCCAGCAGCCTTAGGCGCCAGGGTGGCGGGGAGCTGTTTTTT
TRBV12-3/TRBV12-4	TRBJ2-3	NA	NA	CASSLFTDTQYF	TGTGCCAGCAGCTTATTTACAGATACGCAGTATTTT
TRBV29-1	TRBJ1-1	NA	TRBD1	CSVDRGSGTEAFF	TGCAGCGTTGACAGGGGGTCCGGCACTGAAGCTTTCTTT
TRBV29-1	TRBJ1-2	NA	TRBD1	CSVEDRGQGNGYTF	TGCAGCGTTGAAGATAGGGGACAGGGGAATGGCTACACCTTC
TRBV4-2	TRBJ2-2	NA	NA	CASSQAQGDNPTGELFF	TGTGCCAGCAGCCAAGCTCAAGGAGACAACCCCACCGGGGAGCTGTTTTTT
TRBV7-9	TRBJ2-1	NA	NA	CASSLERLLMGYNEQFF	TGTGCCAGCAGCTTGGAGAGACTGTTAATGGGTTACAATGAGCAGTTCTTC
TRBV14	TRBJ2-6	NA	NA	CASSQGLPSGANVLTF	TGTGCCAGCAGCCAAGGACTCCCCTCTGGGGCCAACGTCCTGACTTTC
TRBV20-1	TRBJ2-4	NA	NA	CSGDEGAKNIQYF	TGCAGTGGTGATGAGGGAGCCAAAAACATTCAGTACTTC
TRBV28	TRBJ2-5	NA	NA	CASTATQETQYF	TGTGCCAGCACCGCGACGCAAGAGACCCAGTACTTC
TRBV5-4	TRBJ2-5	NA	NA	CASSLGVSYQETQYF	TGTGCCAGCAGCTTGGGAGTTTCGTACCAAGAGACCCAGTACTTC
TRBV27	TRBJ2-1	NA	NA	CASSLYRGNEQFF	TGTGCCAGCAGTTTATATCGGGGGAATGAGCAGTTCTTC
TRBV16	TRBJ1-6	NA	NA	CASSQSYRIYSPLHF	TGTGCCAGCAGCCAATCATACAGGATCTATTCACCCCTCCACTTT
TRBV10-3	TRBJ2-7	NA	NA	CAISESQRSYEQYF	TGTGCCATCAGTGAGTCTCAGCGTTCTTACGAGCAGTACTTC